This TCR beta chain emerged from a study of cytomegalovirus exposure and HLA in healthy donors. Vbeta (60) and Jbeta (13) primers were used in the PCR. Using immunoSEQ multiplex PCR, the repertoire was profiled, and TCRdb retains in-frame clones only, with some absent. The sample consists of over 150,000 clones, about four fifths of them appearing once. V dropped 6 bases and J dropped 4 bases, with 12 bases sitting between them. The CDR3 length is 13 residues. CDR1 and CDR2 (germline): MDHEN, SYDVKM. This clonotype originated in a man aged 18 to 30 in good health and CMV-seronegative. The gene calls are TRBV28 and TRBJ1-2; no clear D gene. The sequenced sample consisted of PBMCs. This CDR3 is CASRYVRSYGYTF. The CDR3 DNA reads TGTGCCAGCAGGTATGTCAGAAGCTATGGCTACACCTTC.